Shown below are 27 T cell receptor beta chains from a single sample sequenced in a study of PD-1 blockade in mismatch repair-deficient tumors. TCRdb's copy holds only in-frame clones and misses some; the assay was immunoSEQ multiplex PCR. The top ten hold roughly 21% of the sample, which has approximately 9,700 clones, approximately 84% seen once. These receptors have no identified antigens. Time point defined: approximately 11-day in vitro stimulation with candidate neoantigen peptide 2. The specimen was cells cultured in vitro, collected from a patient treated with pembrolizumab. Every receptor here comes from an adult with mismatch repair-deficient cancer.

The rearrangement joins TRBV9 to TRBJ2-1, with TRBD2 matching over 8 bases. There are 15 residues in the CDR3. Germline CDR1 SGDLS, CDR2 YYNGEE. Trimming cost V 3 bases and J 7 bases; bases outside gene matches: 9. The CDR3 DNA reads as TGTGCCAGCAGCGAAGATAGCGGGATTTATAATGAGCAGTTCTTC. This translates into CASSEDSGIYNEQFF. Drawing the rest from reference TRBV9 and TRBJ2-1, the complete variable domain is DSGVTQTPKHLITATGQRVTLRCSPRSGDLSVYWYQQSLDQGLQFLIQYYNGEERAKGNILERFSAQQFPDLHSELNLSSLELGDSALYFCASSEDSGIYNEQFFGPGTRLTVL.

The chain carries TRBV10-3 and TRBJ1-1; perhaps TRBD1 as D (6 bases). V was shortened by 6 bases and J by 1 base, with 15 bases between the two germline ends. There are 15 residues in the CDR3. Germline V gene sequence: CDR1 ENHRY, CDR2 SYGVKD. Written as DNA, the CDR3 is TGTGCCATCAGCCCCCTAGGGGGAGCGAACACTGAAGCTTTCTTT. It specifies CAISPLGGANTEAFF.

The chain's CDR3 is CASSPGTIEQFF. DNA for the CDR3: TGTGCCAGCAGCCCTGGGACTATTGAGCAGTTCTTC. J is TRBJ2-1 and V is TRBV14, with 7 bases aligning to TRBD2. Losses at the gene ends were 4 bases for V and 9 bases for J; bases not matched to a gene: 3. There are 12 residues in the CDR3. Per germline, CDR1 SGHDN and CDR2 FVKESK.

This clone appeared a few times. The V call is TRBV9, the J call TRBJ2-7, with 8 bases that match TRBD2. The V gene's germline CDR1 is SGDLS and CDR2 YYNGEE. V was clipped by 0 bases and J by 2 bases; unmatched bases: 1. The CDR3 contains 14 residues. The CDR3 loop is CASSVGGGTYEQYF. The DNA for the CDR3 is TGTGCCAGCAGCGTAGGCGGGGGGACCTACGAGCAGTACTTC. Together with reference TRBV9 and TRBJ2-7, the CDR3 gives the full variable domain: DSGVTQTPKHLITATGQRVTLRCSPRSGDLSVYWYQQSLDQGLQFLIQYYNGEERAKGNILERFSAQQFPDLHSELNLSSLELGDSALYFCASSVGGGTYEQYFGPGTRLTVT.

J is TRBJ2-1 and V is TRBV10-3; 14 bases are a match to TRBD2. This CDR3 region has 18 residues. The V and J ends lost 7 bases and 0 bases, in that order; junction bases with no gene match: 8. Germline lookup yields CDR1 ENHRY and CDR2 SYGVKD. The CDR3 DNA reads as TGTGCCATCAAAACCGGGACTAGCGGGGGCAGCTCCTACAATGAGCAGTTCTTC. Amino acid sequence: CAIKTGTSGGSSYNEQFF.

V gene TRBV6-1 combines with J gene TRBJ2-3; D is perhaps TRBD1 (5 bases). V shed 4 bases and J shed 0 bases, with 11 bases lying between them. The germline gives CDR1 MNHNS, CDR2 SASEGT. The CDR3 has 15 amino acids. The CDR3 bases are TGTGCCAGCAGTGGCAGGGATCGGAGCACAGATACGCAGTATTTT. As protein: CASSGRDRSTDTQYF.

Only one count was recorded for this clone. The CDR3 DNA follows: TGTGCCAGCAGCCGACGTCCCGGGACAGGGATTCAGACTAATGAAAAACTGTTTTTT. Translated: CASSRRPGTGIQTNEKLFF. The V call is TRBV11-2, the J call TRBJ1-4, with TRBD1 matching over 9 bases. The V gene's germline CDR1 is SGHAT and CDR2 FQNNGV. The V gene end was trimmed by 5 bases and the J gene end by 2 bases; junction bases not matched to a gene: 15. CDR3 length equals 19 residues.

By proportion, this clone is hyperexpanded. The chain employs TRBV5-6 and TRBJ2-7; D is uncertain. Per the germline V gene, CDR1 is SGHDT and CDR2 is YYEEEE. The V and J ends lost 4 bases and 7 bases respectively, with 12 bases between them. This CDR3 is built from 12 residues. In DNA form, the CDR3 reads TGTGCCAGCAGCCCCCTGGGTGGGGAGCAGTACTTC. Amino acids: CASSPLGGEQYF.

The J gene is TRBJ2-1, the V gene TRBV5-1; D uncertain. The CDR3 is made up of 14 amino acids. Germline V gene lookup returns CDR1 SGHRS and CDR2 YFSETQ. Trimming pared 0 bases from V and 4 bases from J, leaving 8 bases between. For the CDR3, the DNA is TGCGCCAGCAGCTTGGCGACTCGTTACAATGAGCAGTTCTTC. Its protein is CASSLATRYNEQFF.

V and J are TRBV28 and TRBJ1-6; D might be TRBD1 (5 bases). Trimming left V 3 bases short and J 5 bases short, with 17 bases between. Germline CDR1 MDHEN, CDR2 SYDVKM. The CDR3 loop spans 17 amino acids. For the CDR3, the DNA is TGTGCCAGCAGTTTGTGGGCTGGGCAGGGCCATAATTCACCCCTCCACTTT. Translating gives CASSLWAGQGHNSPLHF.

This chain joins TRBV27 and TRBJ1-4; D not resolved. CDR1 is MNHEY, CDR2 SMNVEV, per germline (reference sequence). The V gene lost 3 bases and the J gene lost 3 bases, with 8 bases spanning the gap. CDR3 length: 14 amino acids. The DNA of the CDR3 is TGTGCCAGCAGTTTTACTGGGGCTAATGAAAAACTGTTTTTT. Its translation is CASSFTGANEKLFF.

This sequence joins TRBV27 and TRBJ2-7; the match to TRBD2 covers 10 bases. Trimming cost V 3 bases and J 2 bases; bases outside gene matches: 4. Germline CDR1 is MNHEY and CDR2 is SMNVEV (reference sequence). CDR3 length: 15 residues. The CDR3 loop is CASSFGLADPYEQYF. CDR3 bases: TGTGCCAGCAGTTTTGGACTAGCGGACCCCTACGAGCAGTACTTC.

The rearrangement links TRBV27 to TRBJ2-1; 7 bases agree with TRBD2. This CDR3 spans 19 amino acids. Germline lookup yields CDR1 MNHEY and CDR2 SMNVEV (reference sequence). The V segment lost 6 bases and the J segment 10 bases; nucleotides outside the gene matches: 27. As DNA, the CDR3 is TGTGCCAGCAGCACAATCGGGGGGACCGGGACTACACGCTCTAGGGAGCAGTTCTTC. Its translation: CASSTIGGTGTTRSREQFF.

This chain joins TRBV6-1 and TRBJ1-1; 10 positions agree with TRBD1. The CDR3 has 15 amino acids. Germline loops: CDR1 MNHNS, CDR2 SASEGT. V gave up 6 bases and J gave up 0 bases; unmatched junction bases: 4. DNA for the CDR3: TGTGCCAGCAGGGACAGGGGGGCGGTGAACACTGAAGCTTTCTTT. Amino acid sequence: CASRDRGAVNTEAFF.

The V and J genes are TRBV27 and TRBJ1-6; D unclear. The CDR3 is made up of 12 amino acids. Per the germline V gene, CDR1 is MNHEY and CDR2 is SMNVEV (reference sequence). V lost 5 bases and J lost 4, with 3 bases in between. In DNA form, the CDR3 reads TGTGCCAGCAGTGTGTATAATTCACCCCTCCACTTT. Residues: CASSVYNSPLHF.

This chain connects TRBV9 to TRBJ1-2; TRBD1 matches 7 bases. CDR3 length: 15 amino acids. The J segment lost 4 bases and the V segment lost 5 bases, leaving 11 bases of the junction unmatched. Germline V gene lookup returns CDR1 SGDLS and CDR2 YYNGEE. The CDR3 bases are TGTGCCAGCAGTCTAGACAGGGAGATTGCCTATGGCTACACCTTC. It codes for CASSLDREIAYGYTF.

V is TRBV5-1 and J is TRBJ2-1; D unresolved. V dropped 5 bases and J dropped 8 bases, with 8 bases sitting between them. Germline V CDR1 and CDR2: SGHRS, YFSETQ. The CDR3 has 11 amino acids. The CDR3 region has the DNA TGCGCCAGCAGGAAGCACGATGAGCAGTTCTTC. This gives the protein CASRKHDEQFF.

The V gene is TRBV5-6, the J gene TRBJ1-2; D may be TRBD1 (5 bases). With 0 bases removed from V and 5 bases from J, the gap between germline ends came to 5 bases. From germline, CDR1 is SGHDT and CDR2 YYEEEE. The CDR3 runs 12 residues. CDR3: CASSLEGYGYTF. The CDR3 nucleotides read TGTGCCAGCAGCTTGGAGGGGTATGGCTACACCTTC.

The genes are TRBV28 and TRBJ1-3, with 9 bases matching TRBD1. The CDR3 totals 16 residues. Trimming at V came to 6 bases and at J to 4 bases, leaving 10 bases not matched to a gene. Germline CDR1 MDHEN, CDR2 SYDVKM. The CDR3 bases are TGTGCCAGCAGCCGCCCCGGGACAGGGAACGGAAACACCATATATTTT. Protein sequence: CASSRPGTGNGNTIYF.

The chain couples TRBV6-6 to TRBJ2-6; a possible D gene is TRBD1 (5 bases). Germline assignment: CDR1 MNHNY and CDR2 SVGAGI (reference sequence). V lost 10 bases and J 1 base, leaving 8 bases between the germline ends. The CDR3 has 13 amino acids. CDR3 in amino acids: CATSGSGANVLTF. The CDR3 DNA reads TGTGCCACCTCAGGGTCTGGGGCCAACGTCCTGACTTTC.

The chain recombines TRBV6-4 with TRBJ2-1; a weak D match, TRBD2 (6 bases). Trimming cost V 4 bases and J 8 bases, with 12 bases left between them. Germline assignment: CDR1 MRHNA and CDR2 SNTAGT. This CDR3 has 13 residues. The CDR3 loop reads CASSGGREDEQFF. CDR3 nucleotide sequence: TGTGCCAGCAGTGGGGGTAGGGAGGATGAGCAGTTCTTC.

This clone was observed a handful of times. CDR3 amino acids: CASSPGTRGSDTEAFF. In DNA, the CDR3 is TGTGCCAGCAGCCCCGGGACGAGGGGTTCGGACACTGAAGCTTTCTTT. The V and J genes are TRBV7-9 and TRBJ1-1; weak D call: TRBD1 (5 bases). CDR3 length equals 16 residues. The V end lost 5 bases, the J end lost 3 bases, and 19 bases lay between the germline ends. CDR1 and CDR2 from the germline V gene are SEHNR and FQNEAQ (reference sequence).

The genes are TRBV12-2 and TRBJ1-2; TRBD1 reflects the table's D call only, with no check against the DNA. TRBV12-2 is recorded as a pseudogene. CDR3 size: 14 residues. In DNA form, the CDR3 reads TGTGCAAGTCGCTTACGACAGGGGAGGTGCGGCTACACCTTC. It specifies CASRLRQGRCGYTF.

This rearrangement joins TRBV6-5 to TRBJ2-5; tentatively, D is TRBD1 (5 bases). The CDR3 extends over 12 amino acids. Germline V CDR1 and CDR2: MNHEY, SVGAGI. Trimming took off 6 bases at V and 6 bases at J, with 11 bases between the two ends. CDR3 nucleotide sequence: TGTGCCAGCAGCCCCCAGGGAAAGACCCAGTACTTC. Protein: CASSPQGKTQYF.

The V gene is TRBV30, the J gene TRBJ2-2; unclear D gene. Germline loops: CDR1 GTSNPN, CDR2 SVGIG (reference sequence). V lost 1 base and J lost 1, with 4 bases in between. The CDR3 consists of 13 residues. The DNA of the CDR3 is TGTGCCTGGAGTGGCAGGAACACCGGGGAGCTGTTTTTT. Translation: CAWSGRNTGELFF.

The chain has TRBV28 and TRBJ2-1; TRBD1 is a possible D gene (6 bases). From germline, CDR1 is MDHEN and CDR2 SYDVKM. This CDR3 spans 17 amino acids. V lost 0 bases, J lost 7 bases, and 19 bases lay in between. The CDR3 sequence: CASSLWTGSSEKNEQFF. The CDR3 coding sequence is TGTGCCAGCAGTTTATGGACAGGCTCTAGTGAAAAGAATGAGCAGTTCTTC.

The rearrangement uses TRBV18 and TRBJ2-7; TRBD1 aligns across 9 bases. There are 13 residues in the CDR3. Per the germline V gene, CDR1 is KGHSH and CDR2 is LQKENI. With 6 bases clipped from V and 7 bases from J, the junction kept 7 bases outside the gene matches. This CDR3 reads CASSRDRVGEQYF. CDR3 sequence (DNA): TGTGCCAGCTCTCGGGACAGGGTCGGGGAGCAGTACTTC.